The T cell receptor (beta chain) under discussion was sequenced for a study of tumor-infiltrating lymphocytes in glioblastoma multiforme. Study conclusions and caveats: RNA-based TCR sequencing may distort clone frequencies, since cells carry unequal TCR transcript numbers. Only one glioblastoma patient had TCR and mutation analysis. T cells were not sorted into functional subsets.

A word on this clonotype: Its antigen is not identified.

CDR1 DFQATT and CDR2 SNEGSKA come from the germline V gene (reference sequence). The CDR3 has 14 amino acids. Deletions cut 3 bases from V and 1 base from J, with 11 bases between. TCR beta libraries were built from RNA through three nested multiplex PCR rounds using modified ARM-PCR. TCRdb analysed the multiplex PCR reads with MiXCR anew, one entry per CDR3 protein. This repertoire shows 25,000 to 40,000 distinct CDR3 sequences, roughly two thirds found once; its top ten account for approximately 35%. The J gene is TRBJ2-3, the V gene TRBV20-1; a weak D match, TRBD2 (6 bases). Sequencing was done on a sample of brain tumor tissue. The source of this sequence is a male donor with glioblastoma. CDR3 DNA sequence: TGCAGTGCTAGGCTGCGGGACGGCACAGATACGCAGTATTTT. This translates into CSARLRDGTDTQYF.